This T cell receptor (beta chain) was sequenced for a study of T-cell reconstitution after alpha-beta-depleted transplantation in children. This CDR3 is 15 amino acids long. After removal of 8 bases from V and 4 bases from J, the junction contained 11 bases not matched to a gene. Germline assignment: CDR1 SGHRS and CDR2 YFSETQ. Molecular barcoding with unique molecular identifiers was used for the TCRbeta library. In TCRdb, the PCR reads were re-called with MiXCR into one record per CDR3 protein. Among about a million distinct CDR3 sequences listed, roughly 29% were seen once. This clonotype occurred a few times.

The V gene is TRBV5-1, the J gene TRBJ2-5, with 10 bases that match TRBD2. This material consisted of PBMCs, mostly from graft donor cells, taken 360 days after TCRalphabeta/CD19-depleted stem cell transplant. This TCR was recovered from a boy younger than two who had a stem cell transplant for SCID, so the T cells may come from the graft donor. CDR3 nucleotides: TGCGCCAGTTCTACTTCAGCGGGGGGGCGAGAGACCCAGTACTTC. Protein sequence: CASSTSAGGRETQYF.